The 30 T cell receptor beta chains in this list originate from one sample, sequenced in a study of blood T cell repertoires in COVID-19. Generated by immunoSEQ multiplex PCR, the TCRdb table keeps only in-frame clones and is missing some. The table records about 200,000 clones, about 85% of them present only once. The specimen was peripheral blood. The origin of the receptors is a man aged 55-75 years with COVID-19, enrolled during active disease.

V usage is TRBV3-1 (or the pseudogene TRBV3-2) and J usage is TRBJ1-1; D unresolved. The CDR3 is made up of 13 amino acids. The germline V gene encodes CDR1 LGHDT and CDR2 YNNKEL (reference sequence). V gave up 0 bases and J gave up 7 bases, with 9 bases separating them. CDR3: CASSQDRSLEAFF. The CDR3 nucleotides are TGTGCCAGCAGCCAAGATCGGTCCCTTGAAGCTTTCTTT.

This chain joins TRBV9 and TRBJ2-5; D gene unclear. This CDR3 is 14 amino acids long. Germline CDR1 is SGDLS and CDR2 is YYNGEE. The V gene lost 1 base and the J gene lost 5 bases, with 12 bases spanning the gap. CDR3 sequence: CASSVSADGETQYF. In nucleotides, the CDR3 is TGTGCCAGCAGCGTATCCGCCGACGGGGAGACCCAGTACTTC.

The chain employs TRBV6-2 or TRBV6-3 and TRBJ1-6; 8 bases match TRBD1. Germline V gene lookup returns CDR1 MNHEY and CDR2 SVGEGT. The CDR3 is made up of 15 amino acids. J lost 3 bases, V lost 5 bases, and 3 bases had no gene match. CDR3 DNA sequence: TGTGCCAGCAGTGGGACAGGATTCTATAATTCACCCCTCCACTTT. This translates into CASSGTGFYNSPLHF.

The chain carries TRBV20-1 and TRBJ1-2; D is uncertain. The V gene lost 7 bases and the J gene lost 10 bases, with 16 bases spanning the gap. Germline-derived CDR1 and CDR2 are DFQATT and SNEGSKA (reference sequence). CDR3 length: 11 amino acids. Written as DNA, the CDR3 is TGCAGTGTCCCCCCGGCGGATCACTACACCTTC. Protein: CSVPPADHYTF.

This chain joins TRBV5-6 and TRBJ2-5; D is perhaps TRBD2 (5 bases). V was trimmed by 1 base and J by 5 bases, leaving 9 bases between them. The CDR3 runs 13 residues. The germline gives CDR1 SGHDT, CDR2 YYEEEE. The CDR3 nucleotides read TGTGCCAGCAGCTTGTTGGAGGAGGAGACCCAGTACTTC. This codes for CASSLLEEETQYF.

The genes are TRBV7-9 and TRBJ2-7; D gene unclear. Per the germline V gene, CDR1 is SEHNR and CDR2 is FQNEAQ (reference sequence). V lost 5 bases, J lost 2 bases, and 16 bases lay in between. This CDR3 region has 15 residues. CDR3 DNA sequence: TGTGCCAGCAGCCCCCGTATCGGGTACACCTACGAGCAGTACTTC. Protein: CASSPRIGYTYEQYF.

The chain links TRBV3-1 (or the pseudogene TRBV3-2) to TRBJ1-1; D might be TRBD1 (6 bases). Germline loops: CDR1 LGHDT, CDR2 YNNKEL (reference sequence). V lost 5 bases and J 1 base, leaving 11 bases between the germline ends. The CDR3 consists of 14 residues. CDR3 residues: CASSSRGGNTEAFF. CDR3 coding DNA: TGTGCCAGCAGCAGCAGGGGTGGGAACACTGAAGCTTTCTTT.

The genes are TRBV19 and TRBJ1-1; 8 nucleotides align to TRBD1. Looked up from germline, CDR1 is LNHDA and CDR2 is SQIVND (reference sequence). V was clipped by 7 bases and J by 5 bases; unmatched bases: 9. The CDR3 runs to 14 residues. CDR3 bases: TGTGCCAGTAAGACCGGACAGGGTCGGACTGAAGCTTTCTTT. Its translation: CASKTGQGRTEAFF.

In its sample, this clone was seen a few times. This CDR3 is CASSLDYRTGGRTDTQYF. CDR3 bases: TGTGCCAGCAGCTTGGACTATAGGACAGGGGGGAGAACAGATACGCAGTATTTT. The rearrangement joins TRBV5-6 to TRBJ2-3; TRBD1 agrees at 10 bases. The CDR3 is 18 residues long. CDR1 is SGHDT, CDR2 YYEEEE, per germline. V trimming: 0 bases; J trimming: 3 bases; junction bases outside the gene matches: 10.

This chain connects TRBV23-1 to TRBJ1-1; no firm D call. TRBV23-1 is sorted into the ORF group, with uncertain function. Trimming removed 1 base from V and 1 base from J, with 7 bases in between. The CDR3 length is 14 residues. Here the CDR3 DNA reads TGCGCCAGCAGTCAATTCGGGGAGAACACTGAAGCTTTCTTT. It yields the protein CASSQFGENTEAFF.

V is TRBV7-2 and J is TRBJ1-1; possible D gene TRBD1, 6 bases. Germline CDR1 SGHTA, CDR2 FQGNSA. V lost 4 bases, J lost 8 bases, and 11 bases lay in between. CDR3 size: 12 residues. For the CDR3, the DNA is TGTGCCAGCAGCTACTTACAGGGAGAAGCTTTCTTT. This codes for CASSYLQGEAFF.

The chain uses TRBV2 and TRBJ1-1, with a possible D match to TRBD1 (5 bases). Germline V gene lookup returns CDR1 SNHLY and CDR2 FYNNEI. This CDR3 contains 13 residues. Trimming took 5 bases from V and 0 from J, leaving 7 bases between them. The CDR3 DNA reads TGTGCCAGCAGTACAGGCTTGAACACTGAAGCTTTCTTT. This codes for CASSTGLNTEAFF.

This chain uses TRBV11-2 with TRBJ2-2; 8 bases are shared with TRBD1. CDR1 is SGHAT, CDR2 FQNNGV, per germline. The CDR3 length is 16 residues. The V gene end was trimmed by 4 bases and the J gene end by 4 bases; junction bases not matched to a gene: 8. The CDR3 is CASSWTTGESTGELFF. CDR3 DNA sequence: TGTGCCAGCAGCTGGACGACAGGGGAAAGCACCGGGGAGCTGTTTTTT.

The chain has TRBV9 and TRBJ2-7, with 9 bases aligning to TRBD1. Germline V gives CDR1 SGDLS, CDR2 YYNGEE. The CDR3 has 15 amino acids. V shed 2 bases and J 3 bases; nucleotides not matched to a gene: 6. CDR3: CASSVGQGLHYEQYF. CDR3 DNA: TGTGCCAGCAGCGTGGGACAGGGTCTTCACTACGAGCAGTACTTC.

The chain carries TRBV19 and TRBJ1-5; D is unclear. The CDR3 is 12 amino acids. Germline V lookup: CDR1 LNHDA, CDR2 SQIVND (reference sequence). With 6 bases removed from V and 8 bases from J, the gap between germline ends came to 11 bases. The CDR3 loop is CASRVPREPQHF. Written as DNA, the CDR3 is TGTGCCAGTAGAGTTCCTCGGGAGCCCCAGCATTTT.

The J gene is TRBJ1-2, the V gene TRBV3-1 (or the pseudogene TRBV3-2); 8 bases fit TRBD1. This CDR3 is built from 15 residues. The germline gives CDR1 LGHDT, CDR2 YNNKEL (reference sequence). Trimming took 2 bases from V and 2 from J; bases not matched to a gene: 4. In nucleotides, the CDR3 is TGTGCCAGCAGCCAAAAAGGACAGGGCAACTATGGCTACACCTTC. Protein: CASSQKGQGNYGYTF.

The rearrangement links TRBV30 to TRBJ2-3; possible D gene TRBD1, 5 bases. V was clipped by 3 bases and J by 5 bases, with 9 bases between them. Germline V gene lookup returns CDR1 GTSNPN and CDR2 SVGIG (reference sequence). The CDR3 extends over 12 amino acids. The CDR3 is CAWSPRGDTQYF. CDR3 nucleotide sequence: TGTGCCTGGAGCCCTAGGGGAGATACGCAGTATTTT.

The J gene is TRBJ1-4, the V gene TRBV7-9, with TRBD1 matching 7 bases. The CDR3 runs 15 residues. The J segment lost 7 bases and the V segment lost 5 bases, leaving 10 bases of the junction unmatched. Germline V gene sequence: CDR1 SEHNR, CDR2 FQNEAQ (reference sequence). In nucleotides, the CDR3 is TGTGCCAGCAGCCCCTCGGAGGGGGCAGGTGAAAAACTGTTTTTT. This translates into CASSPSEGAGEKLFF.

The chain links TRBV27 to TRBJ1-1, with a tentative D call TRBD1 (5 bases). The CDR3 is 13 amino acids. Trimming took 4 bases from V and 8 from J, leaving 14 bases between them. The germline V gene encodes CDR1 MNHEY and CDR2 SMNVEV (reference sequence). The CDR3 loop reads CASSSGKLGEAFF. Here the CDR3 DNA reads TGTGCCAGCAGTTCAGGGAAATTGGGCGAAGCTTTCTTT.

The chain joins TRBV7-2 to TRBJ2-1; 12 bases line up with TRBD2. The CDR3 sequence is 16 residues long. V lost 5 bases and J lost 9; bases outside the gene matches: 11. CDR1 is SGHTA and CDR2 is FQGNSA in the germline V gene. CDR3 loop: CASSRHLAGGYGEQFF. The CDR3 bases are TGTGCCAGCAGCAGACACCTAGCGGGAGGGTACGGTGAGCAGTTCTTC.

This clone showed up just once. This chain links TRBV6-5 with TRBJ1-1; D uncertain. Germline V gene sequence: CDR1 MNHEY, CDR2 SVGAGI. The CDR3 sequence is 14 residues long. The V end lost 7 bases, the J end lost 0 bases, and 12 bases lay between the germline ends. This CDR3 reads CASIPRGLNTEAFF. The CDR3 region has the DNA TGTGCCAGCATTCCCCGGGGTTTGAACACTGAAGCTTTCTTT.

To note about this clone: Other nucleotide sequences in the sample specify the same CDR3. This chain connects TRBV5-1 to TRBJ2-2; TRBD1 aligns across 7 bases. The CDR3 spans 15 residues. The germline V gene has CDR1 SGHRS and CDR2 YFSETQ. J was trimmed by 2 bases and V by 4 bases; bases with no gene match: 5. The CDR3 DNA reads TGCGCCAGCAGCCCTAGGACAGGTAACACCGGGGAGCTGTTTTTT. Translating gives CASSPRTGNTGELFF.

J is TRBJ2-7 and V is TRBV27; D ambiguous. CDR1 is MNHEY and CDR2 is SMNVEV in the germline V gene (reference sequence). Trimming cost V 3 bases and J 3 bases, with 12 bases left between them. This CDR3 has 14 amino acids. This CDR3 reads CASSLARLGYEQYF. The CDR3 bases are TGTGCCAGCAGTTTGGCGCGGTTAGGCTACGAGCAGTACTTC.

V usage is TRBV27 and J usage is TRBJ2-3; no firm D call. Germline V gives CDR1 MNHEY, CDR2 SMNVEV (reference sequence). Trimming shortened V by 6 bases and J by 11 bases, and 15 bases separated the two germline ends. The CDR3 runs 12 residues. In DNA form, the CDR3 reads TGTGCCAGCAGCTCTATCCGGTCTCTGCAGTATTTT. This encodes CASSSIRSLQYF.

The V call is TRBV28, the J call TRBJ2-3, with a weak D call TRBD2 (6 bases). V lost 4 bases and J lost 4, with 12 bases in between. Looked up from germline, CDR1 is MDHEN and CDR2 is SYDVKM. This CDR3 contains 14 residues. The CDR3 DNA reads TGTGCCAGCAGTTATAAGGAGGGGCCAGATACGCAGTATTTT. The encoded protein is CASSYKEGPDTQYF.

The rearrangement links TRBV3-1 (or the pseudogene TRBV3-2) to TRBJ1-4, with 7 bases matching TRBD1. CDR3 length: 15 amino acids. The V gene's germline CDR1 is LGHDT and CDR2 YNNKEL (reference sequence). V trimming: 6 bases; J trimming: 8 bases; junction bases outside the gene matches: 12. CDR3 DNA: TGTGCCAGCAGTCGACAGGGCCAATTGAGCGAAAAACTGTTTTTT. Translation gives CASSRQGQLSEKLFF.

The rearrangement joins TRBV10-2 to TRBJ1-1; weak D call: TRBD1 (6 bases). This CDR3 has 12 residues. The V end was cut by 7 bases, the J end by 11 bases, with 17 bases between. Looked up from germline, CDR1 is WSHSY and CDR2 is SAAADI. DNA of the CDR3: TGCGCCAGCAATCCACAGGGATCGGCGGCTTTCTTT. Amino acid sequence: CASNPQGSAAFF.

The chain is built from TRBV19 and TRBJ2-3; TRBD2 matches at 9 bases. The length of the CDR3 is 14 residues. The trim removed 6 bases at V and 3 bases at J, leaving 4 bases unmatched. Germline lookup yields CDR1 LNHDA and CDR2 SQIVND (reference sequence). For the CDR3, the DNA is TGTGCCAGTAGAGGGCTAGCGGGGACAGATACGCAGTATTTT. The encoded protein is CASRGLAGTDTQYF.

The rearrangement links TRBV11-3 to TRBJ1-1; tentative D call: TRBD1 (6 bases). Germline CDR1 and CDR2: SGHNT and YENEEA. There are 13 residues in the CDR3. Trimming shortened V by 6 bases and J by 3 bases, and 11 bases separated the two germline ends. CDR3 nucleotide sequence: TGTGCCAGCAGTCAAAACAGGGACACTGAAGCTTTCTTT. Encoded protein: CASSQNRDTEAFF.

The genes are TRBV10-1 and TRBJ1-1, with a possible D match to TRBD1 (5 bases). The germline V gene has CDR1 WNHNN and CDR2 SYGVQD (reference sequence). CDR3 length: 13 amino acids. Trimming left V 6 bases short and J 2 bases short, with 10 bases between. CDR3 region: CASRSTANTEAFF. The CDR3 DNA is TGCGCCAGCAGGTCGACAGCCAACACTGAAGCTTTCTTT.